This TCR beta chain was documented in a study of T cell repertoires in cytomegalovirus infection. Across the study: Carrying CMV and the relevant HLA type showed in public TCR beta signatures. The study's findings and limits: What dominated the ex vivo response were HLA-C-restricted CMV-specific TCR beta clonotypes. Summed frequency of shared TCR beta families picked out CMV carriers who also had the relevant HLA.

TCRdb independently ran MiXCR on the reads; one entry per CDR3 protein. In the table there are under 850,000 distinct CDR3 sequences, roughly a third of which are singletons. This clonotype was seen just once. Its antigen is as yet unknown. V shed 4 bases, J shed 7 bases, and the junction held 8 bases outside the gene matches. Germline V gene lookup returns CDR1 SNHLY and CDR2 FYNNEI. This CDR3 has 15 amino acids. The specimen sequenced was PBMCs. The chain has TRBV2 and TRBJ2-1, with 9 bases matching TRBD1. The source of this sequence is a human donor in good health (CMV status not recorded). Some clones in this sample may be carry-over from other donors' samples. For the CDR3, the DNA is TGTGCCAGCAGTGTTGGGACAGGGAGTTGGAATGAGCAGTTCTTC. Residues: CASSVGTGSWNEQFF.